This TCR beta chain was found in a study of blood T cell repertoires in COVID-19. Study summary: Sources were T cells, B-cell-depleted T cells, or PBMCs; the material itself was cDNA or gDNA.

The table lists this clone with a count of one. The CDR3 extends over 14 amino acids. Germline V CDR1 and CDR2: SGDLS, YYNGEE. V dropped 3 bases and J dropped 4 bases, with 13 bases sitting between them. In the original analysis: Amplification from reference gene primers served as the basis for estimated nucleated cell counts. Clones were read by immunoSEQ multiplex PCR, and TCRdb kept only the in-frame ones, dropping some. That table gives V, J and clone size, and the DNA gave D and trimming. This sample has about 250,000 clones, with approximately 79% found just once. Specimen: peripheral blood. This chain uses TRBV9 with TRBJ1-1, with a possible D match to TRBD1 (6 bases). The TCR sequence derives from a woman aged 40 to 49 with active or convalescent COVID-19. CDR3 bases: TGTGCCAGCAGCGGGGTAGGGGGGGTCACTGAAGCTTTCTTT. As protein: CASSGVGGVTEAFF.